A single sample gave rise to the 14 T cell receptor beta chains below, sequenced in a study of Ad26.COV2.S vaccination and SARS-CoV-2 variants. The table came from immunoSEQ multiplex PCR; TCRdb's copy has only in-frame clones and leaves some out. The data contain 300,000 to 350,000 clones, 85% to 90% of them singletons. Stated treatment: 15 to 20 received Ad26.COV2.S at low or high dose, single or two shots; about five received placebo; per-sample allocation not given. Collection of the samples took place on day 63 after the first injection of vaccine or placebo. Sequences were derived from peripheral blood, sampled in a trial of Ad26.COV2.S vaccine versus placebo. The source is a person between 18 and 60 years old who received the Ad26.COV2.S COVID-19 vaccine or a placebo.

J is TRBJ2-1 and V is TRBV7-9; 9 positions match TRBD1. This CDR3 is built from 17 residues. The germline gives CDR1 SEHNR, CDR2 FQNEAQ (reference sequence). The J segment lost 9 bases and the V segment lost 4 bases, leaving 16 bases of the junction unmatched. The CDR3 bases are TGTGCCAGCAGCTCCCTTGACGGGACAGGGCTTTTTGGTGAGCAGTTCTTC. It is translated as CASSSLDGTGLFGEQFF.

The chain employs TRBV13 and TRBJ2-3; possibly TRBD1 or TRBD2 for D (5 bases each). V shed 3 bases and J shed 0 bases, with 13 bases lying between them. The CDR3 consists of 16 residues. CDR1 and CDR2 (germline): PRHDT, FYEKMQ (reference sequence). Written as DNA, the CDR3 is TGTGCCAGCAGCTTTTCATGGGGGACCAGCACAGATACGCAGTATTTT. Translating gives CASSFSWGTSTDTQYF.

Regarding this clone: The same CDR3 can be traced to other DNA sequences in this sample. The chain is built from TRBV7-9 and TRBJ1-1; D unresolved. CDR3 size: 14 residues. With 1 base removed from V and 2 bases from J, the gap between germline ends came to 8 bases. Germline-derived CDR1 and CDR2 are SEHNR and FQNEAQ (reference sequence). CDR3 bases: TGTGCCAGCAGCTTAGGTACGGCAAACACTGAAGCTTTCTTT. Translated: CASSLGTANTEAFF.

V is TRBV27 and J is TRBJ1-6, with 9 nucleotides matching TRBD1. The CDR3 is 16 amino acids. CDR1 and CDR2 (germline): MNHEY, SMNVEV (reference sequence). Trimming removed 6 bases from V and 3 bases from J; junction bases left unmatched: 6. The CDR3 spells CASSGTGTIYNSPLHF. CDR3 nucleotides: TGTGCCAGCAGCGGGACAGGGACGATCTATAATTCACCCCTCCACTTT.

The genes are TRBV7-9 and TRBJ1-1; D gene uncertain. V shed 5 bases and J shed 1 base, with 17 bases lying between them. This CDR3 region has 16 residues. The germline V gene has CDR1 SEHNR and CDR2 FQNEAQ (reference sequence). The CDR3 DNA sequence: TGTGCCAGCAGCCCACTCGGCCGGGTTCGGAACACTGAAGCTTTCTTT. It yields the protein CASSPLGRVRNTEAFF. The full variable domain, rest sourced from reference TRBV7-9 and TRBJ1-1, is DTGVSQNPRHKITKRGQNVTFRCDPISEHNRLYWYRQTLGQGPEFLTYFQNEAQLEKSRLLSDRFSAERPKGSFSTLEIQRTEQGDSAMYLCASSPLGRVRNTEAFFGQGTRLTVV.

This rearrangement joins TRBV4-3 to TRBJ1-2; D possibly corresponds to TRBD1 (5 bases). There are 16 residues in the CDR3. Trimming took off 1 base at V and 1 base at J, with 13 bases between the two ends. From germline, CDR1 is LGHNA and CDR2 YSLEER. Written as DNA, the CDR3 is TGCGCCAGCAGCCAAGGATTCGGGGGTGGTAACTATGGCTACACCTTC. Translation gives CASSQGFGGGNYGYTF.

The chain links TRBV5-4 to TRBJ2-1; the D gene is possibly TRBD1 (6 bases). Germline lookup yields CDR1 SGHNT and CDR2 YYREEE (reference sequence). There are 15 residues in the CDR3. Trimming removed 4 bases from V and 7 bases from J, with 18 bases in between. The CDR3 DNA is TGTGCCAGCAGCCTAACAGGGCGTGGGATGAATGAGCAGTTCTTC. Its protein product is CASSLTGRGMNEQFF.

The chain carries TRBV11-3 and TRBJ1-2, with D possibly TRBD1 on 5 matching bases. V lost 2 bases and J lost 6, with 13 bases in between. Germline-derived CDR1 and CDR2 are SGHNT and YENEEA. The CDR3 consists of 14 residues. The CDR3 DNA sequence: TGTGCCAGCAGCTTATTGGCAGGGCGAGATGGCTACACCTTC. The encoded protein is CASSLLAGRDGYTF.

This sequence joins TRBV7-2 and TRBJ2-2, with 9 bases that match TRBD2. J was trimmed by 5 bases and V by 5 bases; bases with no gene match: 6. This CDR3 spans 15 amino acids. Germline assignment: CDR1 SGHTA and CDR2 FQGNSA. The CDR3 loop is CASSPREGGTGELFF. For the CDR3, the DNA is TGTGCCAGCAGCCCGCGGGAGGGCGGAACCGGGGAGCTGTTTTTT.

The genes are TRBV7-9 and TRBJ1-4; a possible D gene is TRBD1 (5 bases). The V end was cut by 5 bases, the J end by 6 bases, with 16 bases between. From germline, CDR1 is SEHNR and CDR2 FQNEAQ (reference sequence). This CDR3 comprises 15 residues. The DNA for the CDR3 is TGTGCCAGCAGCGTATACCGGGACGGGGATGAAAAACTGTTTTTT. Translated: CASSVYRDGDEKLFF.

The rearrangement joins TRBV4-3 to TRBJ2-5, with no clear D. This CDR3 spans 15 amino acids. Trimming shortened V by 4 bases and J by 0 bases, and 12 bases separated the two germline ends. Germline assignment: CDR1 LGHNA and CDR2 YSLEER. The DNA for the CDR3 is TGCGCCAGCAGCCCGAGAGCGACGTACCAAGAGACCCAGTACTTC. Amino acids: CASSPRATYQETQYF.

The rearrangement uses TRBV19 and TRBJ1-2; D gene uncertain. The CDR3 loop spans 13 amino acids. Germline loops: CDR1 LNHDA, CDR2 SQIVND (reference sequence). Trimming took off 10 bases at V and 5 bases at J, with 17 bases between the two ends. DNA for the CDR3: TGTGCCACAACGGGAAAACTTTGGTATGGCTACACCTTC. Translating gives CATTGKLWYGYTF.

J is TRBJ1-3 and V is TRBV2, with D possibly TRBD1 on 6 matching bases. The CDR3 length is 14 residues. V was shortened by 6 bases and J by 4 bases, with 13 bases between the two germline ends. Germline V CDR1 and CDR2: SNHLY, FYNNEI. The CDR3 protein is CASRGHEEGNTIYF. CDR3 DNA sequence: TGTGCCAGCAGGGGACATGAGGAAGGAAACACCATATATTTT.

The chain recombines TRBV14 with TRBJ1-1; a weak D match, TRBD1 (6 bases). CDR3 length: 17 amino acids. Trimming removed 4 bases from V and 0 bases from J, with 18 bases in between. The germline V gene has CDR1 SGHDN and CDR2 FVKESK. The CDR3 loop is CASSPSQGRGMNTEAFF. CDR3 sequence (DNA): TGTGCCAGCAGCCCCTCACAGGGTCGGGGCATGAACACTGAAGCTTTCTTT.